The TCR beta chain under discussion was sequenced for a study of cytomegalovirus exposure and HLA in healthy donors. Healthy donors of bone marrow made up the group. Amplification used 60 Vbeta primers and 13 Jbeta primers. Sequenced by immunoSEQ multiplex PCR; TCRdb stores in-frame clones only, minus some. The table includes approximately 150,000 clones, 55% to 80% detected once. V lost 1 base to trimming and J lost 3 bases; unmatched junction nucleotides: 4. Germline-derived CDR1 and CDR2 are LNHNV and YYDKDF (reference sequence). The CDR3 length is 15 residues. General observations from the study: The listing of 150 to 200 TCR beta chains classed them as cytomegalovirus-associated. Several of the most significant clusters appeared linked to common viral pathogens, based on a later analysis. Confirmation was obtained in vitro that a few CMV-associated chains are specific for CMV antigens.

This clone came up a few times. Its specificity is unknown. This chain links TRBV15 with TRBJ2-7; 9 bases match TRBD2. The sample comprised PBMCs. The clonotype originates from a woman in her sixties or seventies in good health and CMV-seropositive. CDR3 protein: CATSRGASGNYEQYF. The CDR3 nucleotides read TGTGCCACCAGCAGAGGGGCTAGCGGGAACTACGAGCAGTACTTC.